These 22 T cell receptor beta chains originate from one sample sequenced in a study of human T cells and chemical hapten exposure. TCRdb used MiXCR to reprocess the RACE reads, holding one entry per CDR3 protein. The sample lists some 80,000 distinct CDR3 sequences; roughly 10% were seen once. Sample time point: patch test 2, 6 weeks after DPC sensitization. Noted treatment: therapeutic diphenylcyclopropenone sensitization with weekly scalp DPC. Material: whole blood, obtained in connection with sensitization to the hapten diphenylcyclopropenone (DPC). The receptors stem from a woman aged 25 to 39 with alopecia areata. Some clones in this sample may be carry-over from other donors' samples.

A few counts support this clonotype. The chain employs TRBV20-1 and TRBJ1-1; weak D call: TRBD1 (5 bases). The germline gives CDR1 DFQATT, CDR2 SNEGSKA (reference sequence). Trimming took off 3 bases at V and 1 base at J, with 12 bases between the two ends. The CDR3 has 14 amino acids. The CDR3 DNA reads TGCAGTGCTAGTTTCGGACACGGGAACACTGAAGCTTTCTTT. This sequence encodes CSASFGHGNTEAFF.

This clonotype appeared many times. CDR3 sequence reads: CASRDPITYGYTF. CDR3 in DNA: TGTGCCAGCCGGGACCCCATAACCTATGGCTACACCTTC. V gene TRBV6-2 or TRBV6-3 combines with J gene TRBJ1-2; D might be TRBD1 (5 bases). Germline V CDR1 and CDR2: MNHEY, SVGEGT. The V end was cut by 8 bases, the J end by 4 bases, with 14 bases between. CDR3 length equals 13 residues.

This clonotype showed up many times. CDR3 loop: CASSATGNVTYNEQFF. The CDR3 DNA follows: TGTGCCAGCAGCGCGACAGGCAACGTAACCTACAATGAGCAGTTCTTC. The chain combines TRBV9 with TRBJ2-1, with D possibly TRBD1 on 6 matching bases. V shed 3 bases and J shed 2 bases, with 15 bases lying between them. The CDR3 covers 16 residues. Germline lookup yields CDR1 SGDLS and CDR2 YYNGEE.

This clonotype came up many times. This rearrangement joins TRBV7-9 to TRBJ1-5; TRBD1 might be the D (6 bases). CDR3 length: 15 residues. Per germline, CDR1 SEHNR and CDR2 FQNEAQ (reference sequence). The germline V and J ends were trimmed by 5 bases and 3 bases, with 14 bases remaining between them. The CDR3 spells CASSPGGRDNQPQHF. DNA for the CDR3: TGTGCCAGCAGCCCCGGGGGCCGCGACAATCAGCCCCAGCATTTT. Supplemented by reference TRBV7-9 and TRBJ1-5, the full variable domain reads DTGVSQNPRHKITKRGQNVTFRCDPISEHNRLYWYRQTLGQGPEFLTYFQNEAQLEKSRLLSDRFSAERPKGSFSTLEIQRTEQGDSAMYLCASSPGGRDNQPQHFGDGTRLSIL.

This clonotype occurred many times. V and J are TRBV2 and TRBJ2-3; 10 positions agree with TRBD2. The CDR3 runs 17 residues. V lost 1 base, J lost 0 bases, and 4 bases stayed unmatched. Germline V gene sequence: CDR1 SNHLY, CDR2 FYNNEI. The CDR3 bases are TGTGCCAGCAGTGAAGTGCTAGCGGGGGTTAGCACAGATACGCAGTATTTT. This encodes CASSEVLAGVSTDTQYF.

The chain has TRBV20-1 and TRBJ2-3; weak D call: TRBD2 (5 bases). Germline CDR1 reads DFQATT; CDR2 reads SNEGSKA (reference sequence). With 3 bases removed from V and 6 bases from J, the gap between germline ends came to 16 bases. This CDR3 is built from 14 residues. CDR3 nucleotides: TGCAGTGCTAGTTTCCGGGGTCTGACGGATACGCAGTATTTT. Translating gives CSASFRGLTDTQYF.

The sample holds a few counts of this clonotype. The chain carries TRBV3-1 and TRBJ2-1; D is unclear. The CDR3 has 14 residues. V lost 3 bases and J 7 bases, leaving 13 bases between the germline ends. Per the germline V gene, CDR1 is LGHDT and CDR2 is YNNKEL (reference sequence). The CDR3: CASSQRTFFNEQFF. The CDR3 DNA sequence: TGTGCCAGCAGCCAGAGGACCTTTTTTAATGAGCAGTTCTTC.

A remark on this clonotype: A much larger clone is a single base away; this may be a read error. This chain connects TRBV7-3 to TRBJ2-5; no clear D gene. This CDR3 has 13 amino acids. Germline lookup yields CDR1 SGHTA and CDR2 FQGTGA. Trimming took off 2 bases at V and 9 bases at J, with 13 bases between the two ends. As DNA, the CDR3 is TGTGCCAGCAGCTTAGTCCCGGGCGAGGCCCAGTACTTC. The encoded protein is CASSLVPGEAQYF.

This clonotype was recorded many times. This rearrangement joins TRBV3-1 to TRBJ2-2; 8 nucleotides match TRBD1. Germline V gene lookup returns CDR1 LGHDT and CDR2 YNNKEL (reference sequence). Losses at the gene ends were 4 bases for V and 1 base for J; bases not matched to a gene: 8. This CDR3 is 17 amino acids long. CDR3 in DNA: TGTGCCAGCAGCCCTAACCAGGACAGGGTGAACACCGGGGAGCTGTTTTTT. Translated, it gives CASSPNQDRVNTGELFF.

This clonotype was counted only a few times. This rearrangement joins TRBV27 to TRBJ2-7; 10 bases line up with TRBD2. This CDR3 has 17 residues. With 5 bases clipped from V and 0 bases from J, the junction kept 10 bases outside the gene matches. Germline V lookup: CDR1 MNHEY, CDR2 SMNVEV (reference sequence). For the CDR3, the DNA is TGTGCCAGCAGTCCCCTACCGACTAGCGGGCCCTCCTACGAGCAGTACTTC. Amino acids: CASSPLPTSGPSYEQYF.

This clonotype came up many times. V is TRBV4-3 and J is TRBJ2-1; possible D gene TRBD2, 5 bases. The CDR3 consists of 16 residues. V lost 0 bases and J 9 bases, leaving 18 bases between the germline ends. Per the germline V gene, CDR1 is LGHNA and CDR2 is YSLEER. CDR3 sequence (DNA): TGCGCCAGCAGCCAAGATCAGTTAGTTCTAGCCGCTGAGCAGTTCTTC. Translating gives CASSQDQLVLAAEQFF.

This clonotype was seen repeatedly, ten times or more. Here the CDR3 DNA reads TGTGCCAGCAGCCTCCAAATCGGGACAGCTTACAATGAGCAGTTCTTC. Protein product: CASSLQIGTAYNEQFF. This chain links TRBV2 with TRBJ2-1; 7 bases are shared with TRBD1. The CDR3 is 16 amino acids. CDR1 and CDR2 (germline): SNHLY, FYNNEI. With V trimmed by 6 bases and J by 4 bases, 12 bases remained unmatched. Using reference TRBV2 and TRBJ2-1 for the parts outside the CDR3, the full variable domain is EPEVTQTPSHQVTQMGQEVILRCVPISNHLYFYWYRQILGQKVEFLVSFYNNEISEKSEIFDDQFSVERPDGSNFTLKIRSTKLEDSAMYFCASSLQIGTAYNEQFFGPGTRLTVL.

This clonotype was recorded many times. The rearrangement links TRBV20-1 to TRBJ2-3, with 8 bases lining up with TRBD2. The CDR3 is 15 amino acids. V was pared by 6 bases and J by 0 bases, with 8 bases of the junction left unmatched. From germline, CDR1 is DFQATT and CDR2 SNEGSKA (reference sequence). CDR3 amino acids: CSASLAGLSTDTQYF. CDR3 sequence (DNA): TGCAGTGCCTCTCTAGCGGGCCTAAGCACAGATACGCAGTATTTT.

This clonotype occurred many times. V gene TRBV5-1 combines with J gene TRBJ2-7; no definite D call. Germline V CDR1 and CDR2: SGHRS, YFSETQ. CDR3 length equals 15 residues. Trimming took off 4 bases at V and 2 bases at J, with 16 bases between the two ends. The CDR3 DNA follows: TGCGCCAGCAGCCCGCCCTCTGGGCCCGCCTACGAGCAGTACTTC. Its translation is CASSPPSGPAYEQYF.

This clonotype came up many times. The rearrangement links TRBV12-3 or TRBV12-4 to TRBJ2-5; 10 bases match TRBD2. The V segment lost 5 bases and the J segment 4 bases; nucleotides outside the gene matches: 7. This CDR3 has 15 residues. The CDR3 sequence: CASSKPGLARETQYF. The DNA for the CDR3 is TGTGCCAGCAGTAAGCCGGGACTAGCGAGAGAGACCCAGTACTTC.

This clonotype was seen many times. The chain joins TRBV7-9 to TRBJ1-4; D remains unclear. The germline CDR1 and CDR2 sequences are SEHNR and FQNEAQ (reference sequence). V lost 10 bases and J lost 0, with 15 bases in between. This CDR3 region has 15 residues. The CDR3 protein is CATKTDAATNEKLFF. The CDR3 nucleotides read TGTGCCACTAAGACGGACGCCGCAACTAATGAAAAACTGTTTTTT.

This clonotype was counted at least ten times. V usage is TRBV7-8 and J usage is TRBJ1-4; 7 nucleotides align to TRBD1. CDR3 length: 14 amino acids. Germline trimming cut 6 bases from V and 4 bases from J; bases unmatched to any gene: 5. CDR1 is SGHVS, CDR2 FQNEAQ, per germline. The CDR3 DNA sequence: TGTGCCAGCAGACGGGGACAGAATAATGAAAAACTGTTTTTT. Translation gives CASRRGQNNEKLFF.

This clonotype has at least ten counts. This sequence joins TRBV10-3 and TRBJ2-1; TRBD1 matches 11 bases. The germline V gene encodes CDR1 ENHRY and CDR2 SYGVKD. The V gene end was trimmed by 9 bases and the J gene end by 8 bases; junction bases not matched to a gene: 6. This CDR3 spans 13 amino acids. CDR3 loop: CAITPGQGDEQFF. The CDR3 region has the DNA TGTGCCATAACACCGGGACAGGGGGATGAGCAGTTCTTC.

This rearrangement joins TRBV20-1 to TRBJ2-7, with D tentatively TRBD2 (5 bases). CDR3 length: 14 amino acids. CDR1 and CDR2 (germline): DFQATT, SNEGSKA (reference sequence). The germline V and J ends were trimmed by 3 bases and 5 bases, with 17 bases remaining between them. The CDR3 coding sequence is TGCAGTGCTAGGCAACTAGTAATCAGTCACGAGCAGTACTTC. This sequence encodes CSARQLVISHEQYF.

This clonotype was seen ten or more times. The chain recombines TRBV7-9 with TRBJ1-2; 7 positions match TRBD1. CDR1 and CDR2 from the germline V gene are SEHNR and FQNEAQ (reference sequence). J lost 8 bases, V lost 5 bases, and 11 bases had no gene match. This CDR3 has 14 residues. In DNA, the CDR3 is TGTGCCAGCAGCCCCAGACAGGGAGCTAGCGGCTACACCTTC. It is translated as CASSPRQGASGYTF.

The chain has TRBV7-9 and TRBJ2-1; no firm D call. The CDR3 spans 15 residues. V shed 3 bases and J shed 7 bases, with 16 bases lying between them. The germline V gene has CDR1 SEHNR and CDR2 FQNEAQ (reference sequence). The CDR3 reads CASSLGGAFSNEQFF. DNA of the CDR3: TGTGCCAGCAGCTTGGGCGGAGCCTTTAGTAATGAGCAGTTCTTC.

This clonotype was detected only a few times. This chain links TRBV11-1 with TRBJ1-1; unclear D gene. CDR1 and CDR2 (germline): SGHAT, FQDESV (reference sequence). Trimming shortened V by 0 bases and J by 5 bases, and 10 bases separated the two germline ends. This CDR3 has 14 residues. The CDR3 loop is CASSLALGGTEAFF. CDR3 DNA sequence: TGTGCCAGCAGCTTAGCCCTTGGAGGGACTGAAGCTTTCTTT.